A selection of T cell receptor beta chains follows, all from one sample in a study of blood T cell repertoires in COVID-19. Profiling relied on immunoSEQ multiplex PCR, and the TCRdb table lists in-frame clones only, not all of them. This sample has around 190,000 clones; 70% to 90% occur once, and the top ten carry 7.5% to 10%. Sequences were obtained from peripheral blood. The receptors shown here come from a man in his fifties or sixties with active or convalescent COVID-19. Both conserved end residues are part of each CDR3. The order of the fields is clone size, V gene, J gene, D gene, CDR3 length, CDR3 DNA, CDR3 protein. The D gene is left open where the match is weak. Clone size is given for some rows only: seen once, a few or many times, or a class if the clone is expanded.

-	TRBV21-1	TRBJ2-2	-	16	TGTGCCCACAGCGGCGGACAGGGGGCGAAGACCGGGGAGCTGTTTTTT	CAHSGGQGAKTGELFF
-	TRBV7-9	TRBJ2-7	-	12	TGTGCCAGCAGCCCCAATCACTACGAGCAGTACTTC	CASSPNHYEQYF
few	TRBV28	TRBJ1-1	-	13	TGTGCCAGCTGGACAGACTCCAACACTGAAGCTTTCTTT	CASWTDSNTEAFF
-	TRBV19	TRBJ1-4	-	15	TGTGCCAGTATCGGTGCGGAGGCAACTAATGAAAAACTGTTTTTT	CASIGAEATNEKLFF
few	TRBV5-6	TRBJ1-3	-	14	TGTGCCAGCAGCTTTTCGGGGAGCGGAAACACCATATATTTT	CASSFSGSGNTIYF
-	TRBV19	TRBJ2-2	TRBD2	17	TGTGCCAGTAGTATCCTCACTAGCGGTGTGATCACCGGGGAGCTGTTTTTT	CASSILTSGVITGELFF
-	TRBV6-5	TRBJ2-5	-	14	TGTGCCAGCAGTTATGGGGCCCAATGGGAGACCCAGTACTTC	CASSYGAQWETQYF
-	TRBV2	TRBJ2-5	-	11	TGTGCCAGCAGTGAATCGGAGACCCAGTACTTC	CASSESETQYF
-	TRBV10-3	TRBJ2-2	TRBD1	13	TGTGCCATCGGACAGGGGGCCACCGGGGAGCTGTTTTTT	CAIGQGATGELFF
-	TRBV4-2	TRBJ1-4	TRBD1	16	TGTGCCACCTCAGGGGGCGAAGGGACCCCGGATGAAAAACTGTTTTTT	CATSGGEGTPDEKLFF
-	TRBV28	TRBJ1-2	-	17	TGTGCCAGCAGACTGGCCTCGGGCAGGGCAGTCCGGTATGGCTACACCTTC	CASRLASGRAVRYGYTF
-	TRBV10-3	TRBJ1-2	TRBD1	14	TGTGCCATCAGTGAACCCGGGACAGGTCCTGGCTACACCTTC	CAISEPGTGPGYTF
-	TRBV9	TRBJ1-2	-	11	TGTGCCAGCAGCTCATCTCGGGGCTACACCTTC	CASSSSRGYTF
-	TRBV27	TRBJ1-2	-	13	TGTGCCAGCAGCCGGGCGGACAGCTATGGCTACACCTTC	CASSRADSYGYTF
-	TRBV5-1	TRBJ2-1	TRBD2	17	TGCGCCAGCAGCGAGAGGGCCAGCGGGAGATTTTCGGATGAGCAGTTCTTC	CASSERASGRFSDEQFF
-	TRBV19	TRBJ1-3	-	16	TGTGCCAGTACCCTAGTTTTAGGGGGCTCTGGAAACACCATATATTTT	CASTLVLGGSGNTIYF
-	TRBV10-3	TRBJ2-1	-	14	TGTGCCATCAGTGAGAATCGACTAGTTGGTGAGCAGTTCTTC	CAISENRLVGEQFF
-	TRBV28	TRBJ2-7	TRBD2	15	TGTGCCAGCAGTTCCTTGCTAGCGGGAGGGTTCAAGAAGTACTTC	CASSSLLAGGFKKYF
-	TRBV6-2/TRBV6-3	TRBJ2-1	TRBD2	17	TGTGCCAGCAGTTATTCCCGACTAGCGGGGGGGTACAATGAGCAGTTCTTC	CASSYSRLAGGYNEQFF
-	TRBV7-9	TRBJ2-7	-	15	TGTGCCAGCACCGAAAATAGGGGAACGGCCTACGAGCAGTACTTC	CASTENRGTAYEQYF
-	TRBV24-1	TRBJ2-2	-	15	TGTGCCACCAGTGAACCGGGACACCCCACCGGGGAGCTGTTTTTT	CATSEPGHPTGELFF
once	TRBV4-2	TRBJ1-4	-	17	TGTGCCAGCAGCGGGGGAGGGGGGTACGCGACTAATGAAAAACTGTTTTTT	CASSGGGGYATNEKLFF
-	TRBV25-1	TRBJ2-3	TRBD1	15	TGTGCCAGCAGTGAGGGACAGGGAAGAACAGATACGCAGTATTTT	CASSEGQGRTDTQYF
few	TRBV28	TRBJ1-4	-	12	TGTGCCAGCAGTTTAAACAGGGAGAAACTGTTTTTT	CASSLNREKLFF
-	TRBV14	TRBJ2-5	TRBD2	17	TGTGCCAGCAGCCCAGACGTGAGGGTTGGACTAGCGGCCTTCCCGTACTTC	CASSPDVRVGLAAFPYF
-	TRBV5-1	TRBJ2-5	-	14	TGCGCCAGCAGCTTCGAGGGTTCTAGAGAGACCCAGTACTTC	CASSFEGSRETQYF
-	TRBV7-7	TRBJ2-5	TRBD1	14	TGTGCCAGCAGTTCCACTGGGACAGAAGAGACCCAGTACTTC	CASSSTGTEETQYF
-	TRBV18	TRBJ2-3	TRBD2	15	TGTGCCAGCTCACCGACTAGCGGGAGCGCAGATACGCAGTATTTT	CASSPTSGSADTQYF
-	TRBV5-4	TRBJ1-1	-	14	TGTGCCAGCAGCCAAGGACAAGGGGACACTGAAGCTTTCTTT	CASSQGQGDTEAFF
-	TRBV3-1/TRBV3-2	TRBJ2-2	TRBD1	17	TGTGCCAGCAGCCCAAAGGGGGGGACAGGGAATATCGGGGAGCTGTTTTTT	CASSPKGGTGNIGELFF
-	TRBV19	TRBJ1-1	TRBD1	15	TGTGCCAGTACGGACAGGGGGCTCATGAACACTGAAGCTTTCTTT	CASTDRGLMNTEAFF
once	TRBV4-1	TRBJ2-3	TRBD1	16	TGCGCCAGCAGCCACTTTGACAGGGGGCGGTCAGATACGCAGTATTTT	CASSHFDRGRSDTQYF
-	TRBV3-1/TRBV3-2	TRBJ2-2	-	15	TGTGCCAGCAGTCACGGACTAACGAACACCGGGGAGCTGTTTTTT	CASSHGLTNTGELFF
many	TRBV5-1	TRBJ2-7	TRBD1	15	TGCGCCAGCACCCCCGGAGGGACAGGCTCCTACGAGCAGTACTTC	CASTPGGTGSYEQYF
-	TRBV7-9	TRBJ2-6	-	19	TGTGCCAGCAGCTTCGGGGCGGGGCTGGGGGATCCCGGGGCCAACGTCCTGACTTTC	CASSFGAGLGDPGANVLTF
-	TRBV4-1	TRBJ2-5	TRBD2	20	TGCGCCAGCAGCCAAACGGGGCTAGCGGGAGGACCAAAAACCAAAGAGACCCAGTACTTC	CASSQTGLAGGPKTKETQYF
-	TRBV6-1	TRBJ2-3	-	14	TGTGCCAGCAGTGAAGGTCGGGGAATAGATACGCAGTATTTT	CASSEGRGIDTQYF
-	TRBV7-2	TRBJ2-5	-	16	TGTGCCAGCAGCTTATGGACACCTATTAGCAGAGAGACCCAGTACTTC	CASSLWTPISRETQYF
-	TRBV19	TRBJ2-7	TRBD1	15	TGTGCCAGTAGTCCCGGGACAGGGGCCTCCTACGAGCAGTACTTC	CASSPGTGASYEQYF
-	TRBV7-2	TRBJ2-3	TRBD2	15	TGTGCCAGCAGCTTGCTAGCGGGGAGTGGTGGTACGCAGTATTTT	CASSLLAGSGGTQYF
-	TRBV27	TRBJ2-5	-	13	TGTGCCAGCAGTTTTGACTTGCAAGAGACCCAGTACTTC	CASSFDLQETQYF
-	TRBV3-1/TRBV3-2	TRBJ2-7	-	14	TGTGCCAGCAGCCAAGATCTAGGCTCCTACGAGCAGTACTTC	CASSQDLGSYEQYF